The rows below give T cell receptor beta chains drawn from one sample of a study of T cell changes during pregnancy in multiple sclerosis. Method: immunoSEQ multiplex PCR; TCRdb's copy keeps in-frame clones and lacks some. The table lists about 39,000 clones, under 95% of them singletons. Sequencing was performed on CD4+ T cells from peripheral blood mononuclear cells, taken in the third trimester of pregnancy. These receptors originate from a female donor in good health, enrolled as a control in a pregnancy study. CDR3s include the opening cysteine and the closing phenylalanine or tryptophan. The D gene is left open where the match is weak. Where a row states a size, it is once, few, many or the class of an expanded clone; other rows omit it.

abundance,j_gene,v_gene,d_gene,CDR3aa,CDR3nt
NA,TRBJ2-2,TRBV15,NA,CATSRGLTGELFF,TGTGCCACCAGCAGAGGGCTCACCGGGGAGCTGTTTTTT
NA,TRBJ2-2,TRBV4-2,NA,CASSQESGGNTGELFF,TGTGCCAGCAGCCAAGAATCCGGGGGAAACACCGGGGAGCTGTTTTTT
NA,TRBJ2-3,TRBV10-3,NA,CAIAYTDTQYF,TGTGCCATCGCCTACACAGATACGCAGTATTTT
NA,TRBJ2-7,TRBV7-8,TRBD2,CASSARLADTYEQYF,TGTGCCAGCAGCGCGAGGCTAGCGGATACCTACGAGCAGTACTTC
NA,TRBJ1-4,TRBV7-9,TRBD1,CASSLAGTGLKKLFF,TGTGCCAGCAGCTTGGCCGGGACAGGTCTAAAAAAACTGTTTTTT
NA,TRBJ2-1,TRBV9,TRBD2,CASSPGLAGASYNEQFF,TGTGCCAGCAGCCCCGGACTAGCGGGAGCATCCTACAATGAGCAGTTCTTC
NA,TRBJ2-1,TRBV12-5,NA,CASGLGHRSYNEQFF,TGTGCTAGTGGTTTGGGACATCGCTCCTACAATGAGCAGTTCTTC
NA,TRBJ2-7,TRBV27,TRBD2,CASRLAVNSYEQYF,TGTGCCTCACGACTAGCGGTGAACTCCTACGAGCAGTACTTC
NA,TRBJ1-2,TRBV10-3,NA,CAISESAGLFPNYGYTF,TGTGCCATCAGTGAGTCAGCAGGCTTATTCCCTAACTATGGCTACACCTTC
NA,TRBJ1-4,TRBV10-3,TRBD1,CAISGTGKGEKLFF,TGTGCCATCAGTGGGACAGGGAAGGGCGAAAAACTGTTTTTT
NA,TRBJ2-1,TRBV7-9,NA,CASTFGNEQFF,TGTGCCAGCACCTTCGGGAATGAGCAGTTCTTC
NA,TRBJ1-1,TRBV10-3,TRBD1,CAASQGTEAFF,TGTGCCGCTTCACAGGGGACTGAAGCTTTCTTT
NA,TRBJ2-7,TRBV7-8,TRBD1,CASRLTPGQGRDEQYF,TGTGCCAGCAGACTCACTCCGGGACAGGGGAGAGACGAGCAGTACTTC
NA,TRBJ1-1,TRBV2,TRBD1,CASSYRTGENTEAFF,TGTGCCAGCAGTTATAGAACAGGGGAGAACACTGAAGCTTTCTTT
NA,TRBJ1-1,TRBV7-2,TRBD1,CASSHRNRGTEAFF,TGTGCCAGCAGTCACCGGAACAGGGGCACTGAAGCTTTCTTT
NA,TRBJ2-2,TRBV11-2,TRBD2,CASSLVGLANTGELFF,TGTGCCAGCAGCTTAGTTGGACTAGCGAACACCGGGGAGCTGTTTTTT
NA,TRBJ1-5,TRBV2,NA,CASRPATASGPQHF,TGTGCCAGCAGACCCGCGACGGCCTCAGGGCCCCAGCATTTT
NA,TRBJ2-1,TRBV11-3,NA,CASSRGGTDFNEQFF,TGTGCCAGCAGCCGCGGGGGCACCGATTTCAATGAGCAGTTCTTC
NA,TRBJ2-7,TRBV7-2,TRBD1,CASSPGQGQEQYF,TGTGCCAGCAGCCCCGGACAGGGCCAGGAGCAGTACTTC
NA,TRBJ1-1,TRBV29-1,NA,CSGYTGPNTEAFF,TGCAGCGGTTATACAGGTCCCAACACTGAAGCTTTCTTT
once,TRBJ2-6,TRBV28,TRBD1,CASSSHGTGTSGANVLTF,TGTGCCAGCAGCAGTCACGGGACAGGGACTTCCGGGGCCAACGTCCTGACTTTC
NA,TRBJ2-4,TRBV6-5,NA,CASRRTERNIQYF,TGTGCCAGCAGGAGGACAGAACGAAACATTCAGTACTTC
NA,TRBJ1-1,TRBV6-1,NA,CASSEHSYTEAFF,TGTGCCAGCAGTGAGCACAGTTACACTGAAGCTTTCTTT
once,TRBJ2-2,TRBV6-1,NA,CASSENLATGELFF,TGTGCCAGCAGTGAAAACCTAGCTACCGGGGAGCTGTTTTTT
NA,TRBJ2-5,TRBV7-2,TRBD2,CASSLIAGGETQYF,TGTGCCAGCAGCTTAATAGCGGGAGGTGAGACCCAGTACTTC
NA,TRBJ1-4,TRBV2,NA,CASNRQENEKLFF,TGTGCCAGCAACCGACAGGAAAATGAAAAACTGTTTTTT
NA,TRBJ2-7,TRBV27,TRBD2,CASSSPALAGVYEQYF,TGTGCCAGCAGTTCACCAGCCCTAGCGGGAGTCTACGAGCAGTACTTC
once,TRBJ1-2,TRBV7-2,NA,CASSLEKGVNYGYTF,TGTGCCAGCAGCTTAGAGAAGGGGGTCAACTATGGCTACACCTTC
NA,TRBJ2-3,TRBV20-1,NA,CSASRRDTQYF,TGCAGTGCCTCGAGGCGAGATACGCAGTATTTT
NA,TRBJ1-1,TRBV6-1,TRBD1,CASTRQGGTEAFF,TGTGCCAGCACTAGACAGGGCGGCACTGAAGCTTTCTTT
once,TRBJ2-1,TRBV19,TRBD2,CASSTTSGRINEQFF,TGTGCCAGTAGTACGACTAGCGGGAGAATCAATGAGCAGTTCTTC
NA,TRBJ2-7,TRBV27,NA,CASSRLGYEQYF,TGTGCCAGCTCACGGTTGGGCTACGAGCAGTACTTC
NA,TRBJ2-1,TRBV6-1,TRBD2,CASSEFLAGVNNEQFF,TGTGCCAGCAGTGAGTTCCTAGCGGGAGTAAACAATGAGCAGTTCTTC